The 32 T cell receptor beta chains presented below share a single source sample, sequenced in a study of immune heterogeneity within non-small cell lung tumors listed by TCRdb under 2018. The sequencing machine was a HiSeq X Ten. The TCR beta CDR3 region was amplified with a multiplex PCR system whose first round of roughly 11 cycles used 32 V-gene forward primers and 13 J-gene reverse primers. TCRdb applied fastp at Q25 and MiXCR to the public reads, then kept only in-frame beta chains. Entries that share a CDR3 protein sequence are merged under the most common genes and DNA. For this sample the table gives roughly 23,000 distinct CDR3 sequences, of which less than 35% were detected only once. The ten largest clones represent less than 4% of the sample. The TCR template was genomic DNA extracted from bulk tumor tissue, and around 610 ng of gDNA was amplified for each sample. During surgery, multiple biopsies were taken from each primary tumor, with sampling sites spaced as far apart as possible within the tumor mass. Patients in the study cohort, which was described as untreated, were newly diagnosed NSCLC cases going through curative surgery.

Sequenced material: lung tumor tissue. The receptors were gathered from a man in his forties or fifties with non-small cell lung cancer.

At least ten counts were recorded for this clonotype. The chain employs TRBV6-2 or TRBV6-3 and TRBJ2-7, with D tentatively TRBD1 (5 bases). The CDR3 consists of 16 residues. Germline V gene lookup returns CDR1 MNHEY and CDR2 SVGEGT. Trimming shortened V by 5 bases and J by 0 bases, and 17 bases separated the two germline ends. The CDR3 here is CASSARQPLSSYEQYF. The DNA for the CDR3 is TGTGCCAGCAGTGCCCGACAGCCCCTGAGCTCCTACGAGCAGTACTTC.

This clonotype counts as medium-sized. The rearrangement uses TRBV30 and TRBJ2-7; TRBD1 matches 8 bases. V dropped 3 bases and J dropped 3; count of bases not matched to a gene: 4. Germline CDR1 and CDR2: GTSNPN and SVGIG (reference sequence). There are 13 residues in the CDR3. The CDR3 loop is CAWSQGAIYEQYF. For the CDR3, the DNA is TGTGCCTGGAGCCAGGGGGCTATCTACGAGCAGTACTTC.

The chain recombines TRBV5-6 with TRBJ2-4; D is uncertain. The CDR3 consists of 11 residues. CDR1 is SGHDT and CDR2 is YYEEEE in the germline V gene. Trimming left V 4 bases short and J 5 bases short, with 4 bases between. CDR3 amino acids: CASSIENIQYF. The DNA for the CDR3 is TGTGCCAGCAGCATTGAAAACATTCAGTACTTC.

The chain joins TRBV14 to TRBJ2-3; D is undetermined. V dropped 8 bases and J dropped 2 bases, with 17 bases sitting between them. Per germline, CDR1 SGHDN and CDR2 FVKESK. The CDR3 spans 15 residues. The chain's CDR3 is CASSRALGFTDTQYF. In nucleotides, the CDR3 is TGTGCCAGCTCGCGCGCCCTGGGTTTCACAGATACGCAGTATTTT.

This chain joins TRBV3-1 and TRBJ1-2, with a weak D call TRBD1 (5 bases). Trimming pared 3 bases from V and 7 bases from J, leaving 15 bases between. The CDR3 loop spans 14 amino acids. Germline values: CDR1 LGHDT, CDR2 YNNKEL (reference sequence). The CDR3 DNA reads as TGTGCCAGCAGCCAGGGACCGTCTCGCGGTGGCTACACCTTC. Translating it yields CASSQGPSRGGYTF.

This clonotype showed up just a few times. V gene TRBV6-1 combines with J gene TRBJ1-4; D not certain. Germline loops: CDR1 MNHNS, CDR2 SASEGT. V was cut by 6 bases and J by 7 bases, with 9 bases left in between. The length of the CDR3 is 12 residues. The CDR3 loop is CASRDRSEKLFF. The DNA of the CDR3 is TGTGCCAGCAGGGACCGTAGTGAAAAACTGTTTTTT.

This clonotype has ten or more counts. The chain combines TRBV19 with TRBJ2-7; 7 bases are a match to TRBD2. Germline assignment: CDR1 LNHDA and CDR2 SQIVND (reference sequence). The CDR3 consists of 14 residues. The trim removed 5 bases at V and 3 bases at J, leaving 7 bases unmatched. In DNA form, the CDR3 reads TGTGCCAGTAGTCAGGGAGGGAAGGGCTACGAGCAGTACTTC. It codes for CASSQGGKGYEQYF.

This clonotype was observed many times. The CDR3 spells CASSYLSGGTTF. The CDR3 region has the DNA TGTGCCAGCAGTTACCTTTCAGGGGGCACCACCTTC. V and J are TRBV6-6 and TRBJ1-2, with 8 bases that match TRBD1. The junction had 6 bases not matched to a gene; V was cut back by 2 bases and J by 13 bases. Germline assignment: CDR1 MNHNY and CDR2 SVGAGI (reference sequence). This CDR3 contains 12 residues.

This chain joins TRBV2 and TRBJ1-6, with unresolved D. This CDR3 is 15 amino acids long. The V end lost 2 bases, the J end lost 4 bases, and 9 bases lay between the germline ends. The germline V gene encodes CDR1 SNHLY and CDR2 FYNNEI. CDR3 protein: CASSERQPYNSPLHF. CDR3 DNA sequence: TGTGCCAGCAGTGAAAGGCAGCCTTATAATTCACCCCTCCACTTT.

The chain combines TRBV9 with TRBJ2-1, with D possibly being TRBD2 (5 bases). The germline CDR1 and CDR2 sequences are SGDLS and YYNGEE. This CDR3 contains 16 residues. V was cut by 4 bases and J by 7 bases, with 21 bases left in between. The CDR3 loop reads CASSPKVTPRGNEQFF. For the CDR3, the DNA is TGTGCCAGCAGCCCCAAGGTTACCCCCCGGGGAAATGAGCAGTTCTTC.

Many counts were recorded for this clonotype. This chain uses TRBV2 with TRBJ2-3; perhaps TRBD2 as D (6 bases). Trimming stripped 4 bases from V and 2 bases from J, with 13 bases between. The CDR3 totals 15 residues. Germline V lookup: CDR1 SNHLY, CDR2 FYNNEI. The chain's CDR3 is CASSAARTNTDTQYF. CDR3 nucleotides: TGTGCCAGCAGTGCTGCTCGGACTAACACAGATACGCAGTATTTT.

The J gene is TRBJ2-2, the V gene TRBV11-2; D is uncertain. Germline CDR1 and CDR2: SGHAT and FQNNGV. The CDR3 is made up of 17 amino acids. V was clipped by 4 bases and J by 4 bases, with 19 bases between them. The DNA of the CDR3 is TGTGCCAGCAGCTCCGGGTCTTCCAACCTTGTCACCGGGGAGCTGTTTTTT. Encoded protein: CASSSGSSNLVTGELFF.

V usage is TRBV7-9 and J usage is TRBJ2-4; D gene ambiguous. Trimming took off 6 bases at V and 0 bases at J, with 6 bases between the two ends. This CDR3 has 13 amino acids. Germline lookup yields CDR1 SEHNR and CDR2 FQNEAQ (reference sequence). The DNA for the CDR3 is TGTGCCAGCAGGTTGGGAGCCAAAAACATTCAGTACTTC. Protein product: CASRLGAKNIQYF. Complete variable domain (other parts from reference TRBV7-9 and TRBJ2-4): DTGVSQNPRHKITKRGQNVTFRCDPISEHNRLYWYRQTLGQGPEFLTYFQNEAQLEKSRLLSDRFSAERPKGSFSTLEIQRTEQGDSAMYLCASRLGAKNIQYFGAGTRLSVL.

DNA of the CDR3: TGTGCCAGCAGCGAGGGAGTATTGGGGCCTCAGCCCCAGCATTTT. As protein: CASSEGVLGPQPQHF. The chain recombines TRBV9 with TRBJ1-5, with D perhaps matching TRBD1 (5 bases). Trimming shortened V by 3 bases and J by 6 bases, and 16 bases separated the two germline ends. CDR1 and CDR2 (germline): SGDLS, YYNGEE. The CDR3 extends over 15 amino acids.

Points on this clonotype: A much larger clonotype is one base distant, so this may be a read error. The chain joins TRBV5-4 to TRBJ1-2; D uncertain. Germline CDR1 is SGHNT and CDR2 is YYREEE (reference sequence). With 4 bases removed from V and 8 bases from J, the gap between germline ends came to 12 bases. The CDR3 loop spans 12 amino acids. The DNA for the CDR3 is TGTGCCAGCAGCCGACGGGGTCAAGGCTACACCTTC. Its translation is CASSRRGQGYTF.

This clonotype was detected a few times. Here the CDR3 DNA reads TGCAGCGTCGATTTCGGGTTCTTC. It encodes CSVDFGFF. The rearrangement uses TRBV29-1 and TRBJ2-1; D unresolved. CDR1 SQVTM and CDR2 ANQGSEA come from the germline V gene. With 6 bases removed from V and 15 bases from J, the gap between germline ends came to 9 bases. The CDR3 is 8 amino acids.

This clonotype came up many times. The V call is TRBV27, the J call TRBJ1-1, with a possible D match to TRBD1 (5 bases). CDR1 MNHEY and CDR2 SMNVEV come from the germline V gene (reference sequence). The germline V and J ends were trimmed by 6 bases and 4 bases, with 12 bases remaining between them. This CDR3 has 13 amino acids. In DNA, the CDR3 is TGTGCCAGCAGGCTCCTGGGGGGCACTGAAGCTTTCTTT. This gives the protein CASRLLGGTEAFF.

The chain carries TRBV19 and TRBJ1-5; possible D gene TRBD1, 5 bases. The CDR3 is 15 amino acids. Germline loops: CDR1 LNHDA, CDR2 SQIVND (reference sequence). V lost 8 bases and J 6 bases, leaving 20 bases between the germline ends. CDR3 nucleotide sequence: TGTGCCAGTCTGGGTACGGGGCGTTGGGGTCAGCCCCAGCATTTT. Its protein is CASLGTGRWGQPQHF. Filled out from reference TRBV19 and TRBJ1-5, the complete variable domain reads DGGITQSPKYLFRKEGQNVTLSCEQNLNHDAMYWYRQDPGQGLRLIYYSQIVNDFQKGDIAEGYSVSREKKESFPLTVTSAQKNPTAFYLCASLGTGRWGQPQHFGDGTRLSIL.

This clonotype came up many times. The CDR3 spells CASSTTTGGTEAFF. In DNA form, the CDR3 reads TGTGCCAGCAGCACGACGACAGGGGGCACTGAAGCTTTCTTT. The rearrangement uses TRBV12-3 or TRBV12-4 and TRBJ1-1, with 9 bases aligning to TRBD1. V trimming: 6 bases; J trimming: 4 bases; junction bases outside the gene matches: 6. The CDR3 runs 14 residues.

The CDR3 reads CASSTGTGGAEQFF. CDR3 in DNA: TGCGCCAGCAGTACCGGGACAGGGGGGGCTGAGCAGTTCTTC. The chain employs TRBV5-1 and TRBJ2-1; 11 bases align to TRBD1. J was trimmed by 9 bases and V by 5 bases; bases with no gene match: 7. CDR3 length equals 14 residues. CDR1 is SGHRS and CDR2 is YFSETQ in the germline V gene. Full variable domain (missing parts from reference TRBV5-1 and TRBJ2-1): KAGVTQTPRYLIKTRGQQVTLSCSPISGHRSVSWYQQTPGQGLQFLFEYFSETQRNKGNFPGRFSGRQFSNSRSEMNVSTLELGDSALYLCASSTGTGGAEQFFGPGTRLTVL.

The chain links TRBV20-1 to TRBJ1-3; tentative D call: TRBD1 (6 bases). Germline V lookup: CDR1 DFQATT, CDR2 SNEGSKA (reference sequence). V was clipped by 0 bases and J by 1 base, with 10 bases between them. The CDR3 has 15 residues. The CDR3 region has the DNA TGCAGTGCTAGAGACGGGGGCCGATCTGGAAACACCATATATTTT. This gives the protein CSARDGGRSGNTIYF.

In regard to this clonotype: It may be a read error: a sequence one base away is much more abundant. This chain joins TRBV6-9 and TRBJ1-5, with unresolved D. CDR1 is MNHGY, CDR2 SVAAGI, per germline. This CDR3 region has 12 residues. In DNA form, the CDR3 reads TGTGCCAGCAGTTACCAGGATCAGCCCAAGCATTTT. Protein: CASSYQDQPKHF.

This clonotype was detected ten times or more. The genes are TRBV4-2 and TRBJ1-5; 10 bases map to TRBD1. Per germline, CDR1 LGHNA and CDR2 YNFKEQ. V lost 1 base to trimming and J lost 4 bases; unmatched junction nucleotides: 4. The CDR3 consists of 16 residues. CDR3 DNA: TGTGCCAGCAGCCAAGCTGGGACAGGGGCAAATCAGCCCCAGCATTTT. It codes for CASSQAGTGANQPQHF.

V and J are TRBV2 and TRBJ2-5; 9 positions match TRBD2. V shed 2 bases, J shed 0 bases, and the junction held 7 bases outside the gene matches. Germline V gene lookup returns CDR1 SNHLY and CDR2 FYNNEI. This CDR3 is 17 amino acids long. This chain's CDR3 is CASSESGLAADQETQYF. DNA of the CDR3: TGTGCCAGCAGTGAATCGGGACTAGCCGCCGACCAAGAGACCCAGTACTTC.

The table lists this clonotype with a few counts. This chain joins TRBV4-1 and TRBJ1-5; D might be TRBD1 (5 bases). Trimming took 0 bases from V and 5 from J, leaving 11 bases between them. The CDR3 contains 15 residues. Germline CDR1 MGHRA, CDR2 YSYEKL. CDR3 sequence reads: CASSQDSGSDQPQHF. For the CDR3, the DNA is TGCGCCAGCAGCCAAGATTCAGGGTCTGATCAGCCCCAGCATTTT.

As to this clonotype: A read error may be the cause here, since a much bigger clone is one base away. J is TRBJ1-5 and V is TRBV19, with 7 bases that match TRBD1. The V gene end was trimmed by 7 bases and the J gene end by 7 bases; junction bases not matched to a gene: 10. This CDR3 comprises 14 residues. Germline CDR1 is LNHDA and CDR2 is SQIVND (reference sequence). CDR3 sequence: CASIPRQGEQPQHF. The CDR3 DNA sequence: TGTGCCAGTATCCCCCGACAGGGAGAGCAGCCCCAGCATTTT.

This clonotype was seen many times. The rearrangement links TRBV9 to TRBJ2-7; possible D gene TRBD2, 6 bases. The CDR3 length is 14 residues. V dropped 4 bases and J dropped 6 bases, with 17 bases sitting between them. Per germline, CDR1 SGDLS and CDR2 YYNGEE. CDR3 region: CASSPGGARFEQYF. The CDR3 coding sequence is TGTGCCAGCAGCCCCGGCGGGGCGAGGTTCGAGCAGTACTTC.

The chain is built from TRBV7-2 and TRBJ2-3; D ambiguous. Trimming removed 2 bases at V and 5 bases at J, with 5 bases between. Per the germline V gene, CDR1 is SGHTA and CDR2 is FQGNSA. The CDR3 covers 12 residues. Here the CDR3 reads CASSLTGDTQYF. CDR3 coding DNA: TGTGCCAGCAGCTTAACGGGAGATACGCAGTATTTT.

Of note for this clonotype: One junction end does not reproduce the germline sequence, and a read error may be involved. The chain is built from TRBV7-9 and TRBJ1-2, with D hard to call. Germline lookup yields CDR1 SEHNR and CDR2 FQNEAQ (reference sequence). The CDR3 sequence is 13 residues long. This chain's CDR3 is CAGSPQANYGYTF. The CDR3 region has the DNA TGTGCCGGCAGCCCACAAGCTAACTATGGCTACACCTTC.

The sample holds a few counts of this clonotype. The chain is built from TRBV5-4 and TRBJ2-5, with no clear D. Trimming took off 4 bases at V and 3 bases at J, with 4 bases between the two ends. Germline V lookup: CDR1 SGHNT, CDR2 YYREEE (reference sequence). The CDR3 is 11 amino acids. This CDR3 is CASSREETQYF. CDR3 in DNA: TGTGCCAGCAGCCGAGAAGAGACCCAGTACTTC.

This clonotype was seen at least ten times. The chain couples TRBV27 to TRBJ1-1, with 7 bases matching TRBD1. In germline, CDR1 is MNHEY, CDR2 SMNVEV (reference sequence). CDR3 length: 14 residues. With 5 bases clipped from V and 7 bases from J, the junction kept 10 bases outside the gene matches. The CDR3 protein is CASSPSGQPIEAFF. In DNA form, the CDR3 reads TGTGCCAGCAGTCCCTCGGGACAGCCGATTGAAGCTTTCTTT.

As concerns this clonotype: This clone may be a read error of a much larger clone one base away. V and J are TRBV6-1 and TRBJ2-7; D ambiguous. This CDR3 spans 15 amino acids. CDR1 is MNHNS, CDR2 SASEGT, per germline. The CDR3 DNA reads TGTGCCAGCAGTGAATGGCCAGTGGGGTCCTACGGGCAGTACTTC. Translating gives CASSEWPVGSYGQYF.